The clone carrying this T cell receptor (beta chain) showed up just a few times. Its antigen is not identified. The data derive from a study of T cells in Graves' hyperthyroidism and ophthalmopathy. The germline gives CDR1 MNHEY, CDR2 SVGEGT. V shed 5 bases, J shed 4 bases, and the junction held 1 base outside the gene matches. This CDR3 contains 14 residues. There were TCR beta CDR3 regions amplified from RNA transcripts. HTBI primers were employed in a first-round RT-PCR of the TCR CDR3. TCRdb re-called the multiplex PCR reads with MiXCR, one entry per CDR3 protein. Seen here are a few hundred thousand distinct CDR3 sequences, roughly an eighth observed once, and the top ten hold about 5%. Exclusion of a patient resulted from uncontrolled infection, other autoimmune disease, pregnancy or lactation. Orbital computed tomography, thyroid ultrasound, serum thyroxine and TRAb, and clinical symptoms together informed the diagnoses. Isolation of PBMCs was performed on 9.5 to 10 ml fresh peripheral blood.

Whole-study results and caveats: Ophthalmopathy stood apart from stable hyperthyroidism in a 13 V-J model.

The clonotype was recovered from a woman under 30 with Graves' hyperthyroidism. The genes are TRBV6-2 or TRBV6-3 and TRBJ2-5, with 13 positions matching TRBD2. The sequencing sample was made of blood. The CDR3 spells CASSRTSGRETQYF. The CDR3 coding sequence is TGTGCCAGCAGTCGGACTAGCGGGAGAGAGACCCAGTACTTC.